These T cell receptor beta chains were read from a single sample in a study of blood T cell repertoires in COVID-19. The table came from immunoSEQ multiplex PCR; TCRdb's copy has only in-frame clones and leaves some out. The data contain about 350,000 clones, about 93% of them singletons. The sequenced material came from peripheral blood. The receptors come from a woman aged 18-29 years who had recovered from COVID-19. CDR3s include the opening cysteine and the closing phenylalanine or tryptophan. A D gene is named only where the DNA matches it firmly. The listing skips clone size in some rows; elsewhere it reads once, few, many or a size class.

j_call | d_call | clone_size | v_call | cdr3_aa | cdr3_nt
TRBJ1-2 | - | few | TRBV6-5 | CASSLRGFRASYTF | TGTGCCAGCAGTCTCAGGGGTTTTAGGGCTAGCTACACCTTC
TRBJ2-1 | - | - | TRBV15 | CATSRVGGPTPHEQFF | TGTGCCACCAGCAGAGTTGGCGGTCCGACCCCCCATGAGCAGTTCTTC
TRBJ2-1 | TRBD1 | - | TRBV19 | CASSPDRVSNEQFF | TGTGCCAGTAGTCCAGACAGGGTATCGAATGAGCAGTTCTTC
TRBJ1-1 | - | - | TRBV5-6 | CASSTTGMDVEAFF | TGTGCCAGCAGCACGACAGGCATGGACGTTGAAGCTTTCTTT
TRBJ1-2 | - | - | TRBV18 | CASSPPLLQFYGYTF | TGTGCCAGCTCACCACCTCTCCTACAGTTCTATGGCTACACCTTC
TRBJ1-5 | - | - | TRBV6-5 | CASSYPGQPQHF | TGTGCCAGCAGTTACCCCGGGCAGCCCCAGCATTTT
TRBJ1-2 | - | - | TRBV18 | CASSPPGGGQSNYGYTF | TGTGCCAGCTCACCCCCCGGTGGTGGACAATCTAACTATGGCTACACCTTC
TRBJ2-5 | TRBD2 | - | TRBV6-2/TRBV6-3 | CASSYSLREGETQYF | TGTGCCAGCAGTTACTCGCTCCGGGAGGGAGAGACCCAGTACTTC
TRBJ2-5 | TRBD2 | - | TRBV10-3 | CEAGVAFGETQYF | TGTGAGGCGGGAGTGGCATTTGGGGAGACCCAGTACTTC
TRBJ1-2 | - | - | TRBV30 | CAWSILSLDYGYTF | TGTGCCTGGAGTATCCTATCGTTGGACTATGGCTACACCTTC
TRBJ2-3 | TRBD2 | once | TRBV7-2 | CASSLAVGASGRATDTQYF | TGTGCCAGCAGCTTGGCGGTGGGGGCGAGCGGGAGGGCCACAGATACGCAGTATTTT
TRBJ1-1 | - | - | TRBV29-1 | CSVGFGGTEAFF | TGCAGCGTTGGGTTCGGGGGCACTGAAGCTTTCTTT
TRBJ2-3 | TRBD2 | - | TRBV11-3 | CASSSTYLAGTTDTQYF | TGTGCCAGCAGCTCCACTTATCTAGCGGGGACCACAGATACGCAGTATTTT
TRBJ2-2 | - | few | TRBV2 | CASSETVAAARPTGELFF | TGTGCCAGCAGTGAAACAGTAGCGGCCGCAAGACCCACCGGGGAGCTGTTTTTT
TRBJ2-1 | - | - | TRBV27 | CASQASYNEQFF | TGTGCCAGCCAGGCTTCCTACAATGAGCAGTTCTTC
TRBJ1-3 | - | once | TRBV4-3 | CASSPGRGAGNTIYF | TGCGCCAGCAGCCCCGGGCGGGGCGCCGGAAACACCATATATTTT
TRBJ2-3 | - | - | TRBV21-1 | CASSKTNVCGNTQYF | TGTGCCAGCAGCAAAACCAACGTGTGCGGGAATACGCAGTATTTT
TRBJ2-2 | - | - | TRBV18 | CASSPPGSRHTGELFF | TGTGCCAGCTCACCACCCGGGAGCAGGCACACCGGGGAGCTGTTTTTT
TRBJ1-5 | - | once | TRBV4-3 | CASSQDRVNQPQHF | TGCGCCAGCAGCCAAGATCGAGTCAATCAGCCCCAGCATTTT
TRBJ2-5 | TRBD2 | - | TRBV11-2 | CASSLSGRREETQYF | TGTGCCAGCAGCCTAAGCGGGAGAAGGGAGGAGACCCAGTACTTC
TRBJ1-1 | TRBD1 | - | TRBV10-1 | CASRGQTNTEAFF | TGCGCCAGCAGGGGACAGACGAACACTGAAGCTTTCTTT
TRBJ1-1 | - | - | TRBV30 | CAWETDGGAGWTEAFF | TGTGCCTGGGAAACCGACGGGGGGGCGGGTTGGACTGAAGCTTTCTTT
TRBJ2-6 | TRBD2 | once | TRBV19 | CASSPRTSGSSFAGANVLTF | TGTGCCAGTAGTCCAAGGACTAGCGGGAGCTCCTTTGCTGGGGCCAACGTCCTGACTTTC
TRBJ1-2 | - | - | TRBV7-9 | CASSPLPNYGYTF | TGTGCCAGCAGCCCTCTCCCTAACTATGGCTACACCTTC
TRBJ1-6 | - | - | TRBV30 | CAWSVQGGSSPLHF | TGTGCCTGGAGTGTCCAGGGAGGGAGTTCACCCCTCCACTTT
TRBJ2-1 | TRBD1 | - | TRBV29-1 | CSVEDPRTGVYNEQFF | TGCAGCGTTGAAGACCCGAGGACAGGGGTTTACAATGAGCAGTTCTTC